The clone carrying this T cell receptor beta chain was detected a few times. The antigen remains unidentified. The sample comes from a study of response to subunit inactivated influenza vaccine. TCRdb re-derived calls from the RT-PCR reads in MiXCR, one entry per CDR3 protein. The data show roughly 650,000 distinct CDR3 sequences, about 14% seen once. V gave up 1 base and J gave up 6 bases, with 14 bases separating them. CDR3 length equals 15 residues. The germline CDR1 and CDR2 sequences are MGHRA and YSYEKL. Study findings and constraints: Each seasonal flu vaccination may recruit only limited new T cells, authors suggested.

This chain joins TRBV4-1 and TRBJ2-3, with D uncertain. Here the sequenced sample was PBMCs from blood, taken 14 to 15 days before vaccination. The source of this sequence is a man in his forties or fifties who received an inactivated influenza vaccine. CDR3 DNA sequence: TGCGCCAGCAGCCAAGTTCTAGAAGGGTCCGATACGCAGTATTTT. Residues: CASSQVLEGSDTQYF.